This TCR beta chain was observed in a study of T cell changes during pregnancy in multiple sclerosis. Clones were read by immunoSEQ multiplex PCR, and TCRdb kept only the in-frame ones, dropping some. The table includes tens of thousands of clones, 88% detected once. Germline V lookup: CDR1 KGHSH, CDR2 LQKENI. This CDR3 has 15 amino acids. Between the trimmed V and J ends, which lost 2 bases and 1 base, there was a span of 11 bases. The sequence derives from a female donor with multiple sclerosis, enrolled in a pregnancy study. The sample consisted of peripheral blood, taken in the first trimester of pregnancy. The chain employs TRBV18 and TRBJ1-1; D is possibly TRBD1 (5 bases). The DNA for the CDR3 is TGTGCCAGCTCACCAAATAGACAGACGAACACTGAAGCTTTCTTT. Its protein is CASSPNRQTNTEAFF.